The entry below describes one T cell receptor (beta chain). The V and J ends lost 6 bases and 10 bases respectively, with 22 bases between them. This CDR3 is 16 amino acids long. CDR1 WNHNN and CDR2 SYGVQD come from the germline V gene (reference sequence). TCRdb's copy holds only in-frame clones and misses some; the assay was immunoSEQ multiplex PCR. The table has about 480,000 clones, roughly 88% seen once. The data belong to a study of blood T cell repertoires in COVID-19. Sequenced input: PBMCs or T cells enriched from blood (not recorded which). This TCR was recovered from a woman between 40 and 50 years old who had recovered from COVID-19. The chain combines TRBV10-1 with TRBJ1-6; a possible D gene is TRBD1 (5 bases). CDR3 bases: TGCGCCAGCAGCGAGGGGCAGCCGGCGTACGGCTCACCCCTCCACTTT. The encoded protein is CASSEGQPAYGSPLHF.